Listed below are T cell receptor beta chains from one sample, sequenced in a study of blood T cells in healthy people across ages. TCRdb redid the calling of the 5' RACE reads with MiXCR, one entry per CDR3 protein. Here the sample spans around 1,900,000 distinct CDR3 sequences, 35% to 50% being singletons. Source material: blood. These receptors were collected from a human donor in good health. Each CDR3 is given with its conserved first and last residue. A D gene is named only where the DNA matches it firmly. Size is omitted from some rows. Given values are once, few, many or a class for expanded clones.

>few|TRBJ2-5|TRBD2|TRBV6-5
CASSRQLAEETQYF
TGTGCCAGCAGTCGACAACTAGCGGAAGAGACCCAGTACTTC
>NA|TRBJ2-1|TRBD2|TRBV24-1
CATGDPRRLAGNNEQFF
TGTGCCACCGGTGATCCTAGGAGACTAGCGGGGAACAATGAGCAGTTCTTC
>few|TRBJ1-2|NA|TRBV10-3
CAISELWRDLEDYGYTF
TGTGCCATCAGTGAGCTCTGGCGGGACCTAGAGGACTATGGCTACACCTTC
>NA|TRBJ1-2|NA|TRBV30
CAWSDGDYGYTF
TGTGCCTGGAGTGATGGGGATTATGGCTACACCTTC
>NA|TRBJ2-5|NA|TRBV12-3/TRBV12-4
CASSFSVGGNAETQYF
TGTGCCAGCAGTTTCTCTGTCGGAGGGAACGCCGAGACCCAGTACTTC
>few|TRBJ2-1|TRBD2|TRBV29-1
CSVSGESSYNEQFF
TGCAGCGTTAGCGGGGAAAGCTCCTACAATGAGCAGTTCTTC
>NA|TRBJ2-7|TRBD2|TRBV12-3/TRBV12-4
CASSFWVTSGAVKSYEQYF
TGTGCCAGCAGTTTTTGGGTTACTAGCGGGGCCGTAAAATCCTACGAGCAGTACTTC
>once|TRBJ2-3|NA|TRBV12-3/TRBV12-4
CASSLEPAGEGYF
TGTGCCAGCAGTTTAGAGCCGGCAGGGGAGGGGTATTTT
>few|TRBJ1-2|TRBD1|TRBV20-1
CSALGAGGNYGYTF
TGCAGTGCCTTAGGGGCAGGGGGTAACTATGGCTACACCTTC
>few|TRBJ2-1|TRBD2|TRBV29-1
CSTSGGGSYEQFF
TGCAGCACCTCGGGCGGGGGATCGTATGAGCAGTTCTTC
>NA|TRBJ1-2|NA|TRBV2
CASTRPAEYGYTF
TGTGCCAGCACGAGGCCGGCCGAATATGGCTACACCTTC
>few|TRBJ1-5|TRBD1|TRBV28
CASTQTGEGQPQHF
TGTGCCAGCACCCAAACAGGGGAAGGGCAGCCCCAGCATTTT
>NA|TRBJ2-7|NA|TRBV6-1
CASSERQIYEQYF
TGTGCCAGCAGTGAGAGACAGATATACGAGCAGTACTTC
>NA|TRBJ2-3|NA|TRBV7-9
CASTLLFLDGADLTDTQYF
TGTGCCAGCACCCTATTATTCTTGGATGGAGCGGATCTCACAGATACGCAGTATTTT
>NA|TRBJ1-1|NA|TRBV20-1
CSANNRALSTEAFF
TGCAGTGCTAATAACAGGGCCCTCTCTACTGAAGCTTTCTTT